Sequencing of this TCR beta chain was carried out in a study of blood T cell repertoires in COVID-19. In the study overall: Researchers got acute and convalescent COVID-19 samples from the United States, Italy and Spain. Sources were T cells, B-cell-depleted T cells, or PBMCs; the material itself was cDNA or gDNA.

Trimming stripped 6 bases from V and 2 bases from J, with 17 bases between. Per germline, CDR1 MNHEY and CDR2 SMNVEV (reference sequence). The CDR3 is 15 amino acids. Per the original methods: Estimated nucleated cell counts came from reference gene primer amplification. Repertoires were generated with immunoSEQ multiplex PCR, while TCRdb's copy carries only in-frame clones and drops some. V, J and clone size are those of that table, while D and trimming were read from the DNA. Of about 70,000 clones in the sample, over 65% were seen once. This TCR came from a woman between 70 and 85 years old with acute or convalescent COVID-19. The sequenced sample consisted of peripheral blood. This rearrangement joins TRBV27 to TRBJ2-7; D unclear. The chain's CDR3 is CASRVRNNAPYEQYF. CDR3 nucleotides: TGTGCCAGCAGGGTCAGAAACAATGCCCCCTACGAGCAGTACTTC.